This T cell receptor beta chain was captured by sequencing in a study of cytomegalovirus exposure and HLA in healthy donors. The study, taken as a whole, reports: According to the study, roughly 160 TCR beta chains were cytomegalovirus-associated. When analyzed later, a missense DCLRE1C variant was found to be linked to TCR beta V- and J-gene trimming. In a later analysis, productive TCRs from donors in an Asian-associated ancestry cluster reportedly carried fewer N-insertions than the cohort mean.

Note on this clone: Its antigen remains unidentified.

A multiplex PCR was run with 60 Vbeta primers and 13 Jbeta primers. Sequencing used immunoSEQ multiplex PCR; TCRdb keeps in-frame clones, though not all of them. In the table there are about 200,000 clones, about 74% of which are singletons. This TCR derives from a man aged 35-49 years in good health and CMV-seronegative. The sample comprised PBMCs.

The CDR3 nucleotides are TGCAGCATAGTGCCGGGGCTAGCGGGAGTTGATACGCAGTATTTT. Its translation: CSIVPGLAGVDTQYF. The chain joins TRBV29-1 to TRBJ2-3; 10 nucleotides agree with TRBD2. Germline CDR1 and CDR2: SQVTM and ANQGSEA. The CDR3 is 15 residues long. Trimming at V came to 8 bases and at J to 6 bases, leaving 14 bases not matched to a gene.